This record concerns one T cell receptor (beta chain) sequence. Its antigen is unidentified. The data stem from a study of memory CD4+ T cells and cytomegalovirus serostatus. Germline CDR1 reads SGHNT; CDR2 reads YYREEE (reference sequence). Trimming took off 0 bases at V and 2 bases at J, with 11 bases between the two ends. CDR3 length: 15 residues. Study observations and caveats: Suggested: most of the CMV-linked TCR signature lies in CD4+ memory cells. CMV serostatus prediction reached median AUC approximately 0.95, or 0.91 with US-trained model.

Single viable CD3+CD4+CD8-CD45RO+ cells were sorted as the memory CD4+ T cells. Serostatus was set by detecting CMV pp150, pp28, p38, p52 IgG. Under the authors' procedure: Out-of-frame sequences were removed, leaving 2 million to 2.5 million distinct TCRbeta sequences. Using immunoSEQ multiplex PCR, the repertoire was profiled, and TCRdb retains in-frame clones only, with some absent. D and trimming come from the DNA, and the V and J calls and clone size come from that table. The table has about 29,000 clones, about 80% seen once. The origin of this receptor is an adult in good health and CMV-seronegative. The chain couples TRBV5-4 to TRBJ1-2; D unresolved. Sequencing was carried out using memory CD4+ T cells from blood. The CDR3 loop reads CASSLVGRLNYGYTF. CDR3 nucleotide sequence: TGTGCCAGCAGCTTGGTGGGGAGGCTGAACTATGGCTACACCTTC.